The clone carrying this T cell receptor (beta chain) was seen repeatedly, ten times or more. Its specificity is unknown. These data come from a study of T cells after posttransplantation cyclophosphamide. The CDR3 totals 13 residues. Looked up from germline, CDR1 is GTSNPN and CDR2 is SVGIG (reference sequence). V lost 7 bases and J lost 2; bases outside the gene matches: 5. Sequencing used immunoSEQ multiplex PCR; TCRdb keeps in-frame clones, though not all of them. There are 25,000 to 35,000 clones in the sample, none observed a single time. Study-wide points: After PTCy, TRB diversity resembled that of CNI/methotrexate controls.

On the day of bone marrow donation, the related graft donor provided peripheral blood. The specimen was PBMCs. The TCR was taken from a woman aged 25-40 years in good health and a related stem cell transplant donor. This chain joins TRBV30 and TRBJ2-1; 7 bases map to TRBD1. CDR3 in DNA: TGTGCCTCCCGGGACAGAACCTACAATGAGCAGTTCTTC. Encoded protein: CASRDRTYNEQFF. The whole variable domain, filled in from reference TRBV30 and TRBJ2-1, reads SQTIHQWPATLVQPVGSPLSLECTVEGTSNPNLYWYRQAAGRGLQLLFYSVGIGQISSEVPQNLSASRPQDRQFILSSKKLLLSDSGFYLCASRDRTYNEQFFGPGTRLTVL.